The 2 T cell receptor beta chains presented below share a single source sample, sequenced in a study of T cells in Graves' hyperthyroidism and ophthalmopathy. Amplified TCR beta CDR3 regions came from RNA transcripts. HTBI primers were employed in a first-round RT-PCR of the TCR CDR3. TCRdb re-derived calls from the multiplex PCR reads in MiXCR, one entry per CDR3 protein. The sample has around 290,000 distinct CDR3 sequences, 12% to 15% seen once. Material for sequencing was blood. These receptors all stem from a woman aged 35 to 49 with Graves' hyperthyroidism.

In its sample, this clonotype was seen many times. The chain uses TRBV20-1 and TRBJ2-7; 9 bases agree with TRBD2. Germline V gives CDR1 DFQATT, CDR2 SNEGSKA (reference sequence). The trim removed 6 bases at V and 4 bases at J, leaving 10 bases unmatched. The CDR3 runs to 14 residues. The CDR3: CSAGGPAGGYEQYF. CDR3 nucleotide sequence: TGCAGTGCAGGGGGTCCAGCGGGAGGTTACGAGCAGTACTTC.

This clonotype was found many times. This chain joins TRBV6-6 and TRBJ2-1; D not resolved. Germline CDR1 is MNHNY and CDR2 is SVGAGI (reference sequence). The CDR3 length is 14 residues. The germline V and J ends were trimmed by 0 bases and 9 bases, with 12 bases remaining between them. The CDR3 sequence: CASSYSLQRGEQFF. For the CDR3, the DNA is TGTGCCAGCAGTTACTCGTTACAGCGAGGTGAGCAGTTCTTC.